The 8 T cell receptor beta chains below come from one sample, sequenced in a study of technical replicates of blood from several donors. Produced via immunoSEQ multiplex PCR; TCRdb's table is partial and in-frame only. This sample has about 89,000 clones, with roughly 94% found just once. Specimen: T cells isolated from PBMCs. These receptor sequences come from a human donor in good health.

The rearrangement uses TRBV12-5 and TRBJ1-1; D is unresolved. The CDR3 totals 14 residues. Germline CDR1 is LGHNT and CDR2 is FRNRAP. V lost 2 bases and J lost 0, with 7 bases in between. CDR3 region: CASGLYPMNTEAFF. Here the CDR3 DNA reads TGTGCTAGTGGTTTGTATCCTATGAACACTGAAGCTTTCTTT.

The chain couples TRBV7-3 to TRBJ1-1, with a weak D call TRBD1 (5 bases). Per the germline V gene, CDR1 is SGHTA and CDR2 is FQGTGA. V gave up 2 bases and J gave up 4 bases, with 8 bases separating them. The CDR3 is made up of 13 amino acids. The CDR3 sequence is CASSLPGITEAFF. The CDR3 DNA sequence: TGTGCCAGCAGCTTACCAGGGATCACTGAAGCTTTCTTT.

The chain is built from TRBV5-1 and TRBJ2-1, with 9 positions matching TRBD2. The CDR3 has 17 residues. The J segment lost 5 bases and the V segment lost 0 bases, leaving 9 bases of the junction unmatched. From germline, CDR1 is SGHRS and CDR2 YFSETQ. CDR3 amino acids: CASSLVISGGPDNEQFF. The CDR3 nucleotides read TGCGCCAGCAGCTTGGTAATTAGCGGGGGACCAGACAATGAGCAGTTCTTC.

V and J are TRBV6-4 and TRBJ2-6; D remains ambiguous. V gave up 4 bases and J gave up 2 bases, with 6 bases separating them. The CDR3 has 14 amino acids. The V gene's germline CDR1 is MRHNA and CDR2 SNTAGT. The chain's CDR3 is CASSGSAGANVLTF. The CDR3 DNA follows: TGTGCCAGCAGTGGTTCGGCTGGGGCCAACGTCCTGACTTTC.

V usage is TRBV18 and J usage is TRBJ2-7; TRBD2 aligns across 7 bases. The germline CDR1 and CDR2 sequences are KGHSH and LQKENI. This CDR3 has 15 residues. Losses at the gene ends were 1 base for V and 0 bases for J; bases not matched to a gene: 3. The CDR3 nucleotides read TGTGCCAGCTCACCACGGAAGCGGGACTCCTACGAGCAGTACTTC. Residues: CASSPRKRDSYEQYF.

The V call is TRBV28, the J call TRBJ1-1, with D maybe TRBD1 (6 bases). This CDR3 has 15 residues. Germline V gene data show CDR1 as MDHEN and CDR2 as SYDVKM. Trimming removed 6 bases at V and 3 bases at J, with 17 bases between. The CDR3 nucleotides read TGTGCCAGCAGCCCACAGGCGGGGGGCCACACTGAAGCTTTCTTT. Translation gives CASSPQAGGHTEAFF. Using reference TRBV28 and TRBJ1-1 for the parts outside the CDR3, the full variable domain is DVKVTQSSRYLVKRTGEKVFLECVQDMDHENMFWYRQDPGLGLRLIYFSYDVKMKEKGDIPEGYSVSREKKERFSLILESASTNQTSMYLCASSPQAGGHTEAFFGQGTRLTVV.

This chain links TRBV6-1 with TRBJ2-3, with D possibly being TRBD2 (5 bases). The CDR3 covers 13 residues. Trimming removed 2 bases from V and 6 bases from J, with 9 bases in between. From germline, CDR1 is MNHNS and CDR2 SASEGT. DNA for the CDR3: TGTGCCAGCAGTGAAAAGGTAGCGGATACGCAGTATTTT. Its protein is CASSEKVADTQYF.

The genes are TRBV4-1 and TRBJ2-7; D remains ambiguous. Germline loops: CDR1 MGHRA, CDR2 YSYEKL. Trimming took 0 bases from V and 0 from J, leaving 6 bases between them. The CDR3 contains 14 residues. CDR3 in DNA: TGCGCCAGCAGCCAAGATAGTGGCTCCTACGAGCAGTACTTC. It specifies CASSQDSGSYEQYF.